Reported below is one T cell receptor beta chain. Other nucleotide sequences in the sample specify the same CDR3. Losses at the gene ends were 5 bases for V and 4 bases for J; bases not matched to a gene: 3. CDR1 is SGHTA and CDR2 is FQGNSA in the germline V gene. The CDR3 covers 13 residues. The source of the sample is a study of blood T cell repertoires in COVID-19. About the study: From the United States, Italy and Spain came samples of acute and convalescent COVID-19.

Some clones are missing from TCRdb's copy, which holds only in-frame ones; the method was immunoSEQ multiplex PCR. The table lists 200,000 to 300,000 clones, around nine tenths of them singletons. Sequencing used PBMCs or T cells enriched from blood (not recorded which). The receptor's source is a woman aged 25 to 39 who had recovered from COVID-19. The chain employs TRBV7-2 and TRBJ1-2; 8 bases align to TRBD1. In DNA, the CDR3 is TGTGCCAGCAGCCTCGACAGGGGCTATGGCTACACCTTC. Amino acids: CASSLDRGYGYTF. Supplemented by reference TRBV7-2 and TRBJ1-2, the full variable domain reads GAGVSQSPSNKVTEKGKDVELRCDPISGHTALYWYRQSLGQGLEFLIYFQGNSAPDKSGLPSDRFSAERTGGSVSTLTIQRTQQEDSAVYLCASSLDRGYGYTFGSGTRLTVV.